Listed below are T cell receptor beta chains from one sample, sequenced in a study of T cell responses to AZD1222 COVID-19 vaccine. The repertoire was sequenced with immunoSEQ multiplex PCR; TCRdb's copy has only in-frame clones and lacks some. This sample yields about 170,000 clones, of which around 85% are seen a single time; over 1% belongs to the top ten. The sequenced sample was peripheral blood, obtained 28 days after the second AZD1222 dose. The receptors originated from an adult who received the AZD1222 COVID-19 vaccine. Both conserved end residues are trimmed from each CDR3. D genes are given only for firm matches. Only some rows state a clone size, as once, few, many or a class for expanded clones.

>TRBV6-2/TRBV6-3|TRBD2|.
ASSYRLAGGPNEQF
>TRBV5-1|.|once
ASSLGGSSGGYT
>TRBV6-1|.|.
ASSEHGMNTEAF
>TRBV7-2|TRBD1|.
ASSPRQGRDEQY
>TRBV2|TRBD1|.
ASRPWDSTYNEQF
>TRBV7-9|.|.
ASSLEPPPDGYT
>TRBV5-4|TRBD1|.
ASSLATGANSPLH
>TRBV7-2|.|.
ASSRHTGSTDTQY
>TRBV11-2|TRBD1|.
ASSFPGQGLHNEQF
>TRBV7-9|.|.
ASSLSQGWEKLF
>TRBV18|.|.
ASSPLGQSQETQY
>TRBV3-1/TRBV3-2|.|once
ASSQEGRSTDTQY
>TRBV5-1|TRBD1|.
ASSLTTGEYEKLF
>TRBV5-5|.|.
ASSLDYPGYEQF
>TRBV7-6|TRBD2|.
ASSSESLAGGVYNEQF
>TRBV4-1|TRBD1|.
ASSQPGTAPYEQY
>TRBV27|.|few
ASSLTTEMNTEAF
>TRBV7-2|.|.
ASSSSPGGAGELF
>TRBV5-1|.|few
ASSLERANEKLF
>TRBV4-1|.|.
ASSQIRGELF
>TRBV6-5|.|.
ASASRSGNQPQH
>TRBV19|.|few
ASSIGGVYNEQF
>TRBV6-6|TRBD1|once
ASSPGGFSYHTGELF
>TRBV3-1/TRBV3-2|.|.
ASNRDGTEAF
>TRBV7-8|.|.
ASSSGTARAQGEKLF
>TRBV6-2/TRBV6-3|.|.
ASSYSEGFNTEAF
>TRBV6-5|TRBD1|.
ASRRDRGLAGELF
>TRBV18|.|.
ASSPNRYSYNEQF
>TRBV7-6|TRBD2|.
ASSLGASGGITDTQY
>TRBV5-5|.|.
ASSLAYRVRGTEAF
>TRBV7-9|.|.
ASSTGTLATDTQY
>TRBV5-4|TRBD1|.
ASSLGLGQVADTQY
>TRBV9|.|.
ASSSQGNEQF
>TRBV18|TRBD1|.
ASSPTGSSYEQY
>TRBV12-3/TRBV12-4|.|.
ASSRGYNSPLH
>TRBV7-9|.|few
ASSLDGLYT
>TRBV6-2/TRBV6-3|.|.
ASSKTRAGSYGYT
>TRBV7-9|.|.
ASSLAGTNEKLF
>TRBV5-6|.|few
ASSLGFLDTYTDTQY
>TRBV6-5|TRBD1|.
ASILQGAKEKLF
>TRBV6-5|.|.
ASSSTANYGYT
>TRBV5-1|TRBD1|.
ASSLQTGLGTEAF
>TRBV5-1|.|.
ASSLGPSGNTEAF
>TRBV2|TRBD1|.
ASSVQGARQPQH
>TRBV25-1|.|once
ASSELGDGNQPQH
>TRBV5-1|.|.
ASSRNLLSSYNEQF
>TRBV6-5|.|.
ASTPRGGGNSPLH
>TRBV4-1|TRBD2|few
ASSQEGAGGREQF
>TRBV30|.|.
AWSAEDRREAF
>TRBV18|TRBD1|.
ASSPGTGTNQPQH
>TRBV5-1|.|.
ASSLDGLFLSTDTQY
>TRBV18|TRBD2|.
ASSPPGGSFVNEQF
>TRBV7-2|.|.
ASSLGGGAF
>TRBV10-3|TRBD1|few
AVSPEDRGLMNTEAF
>TRBV18|TRBD1|.
ASSPQLGQGKTDTQY
>TRBV12-3/TRBV12-4|TRBD2|.
ASSLGAGLRF
>TRBV6-1|.|.
ASSAGLRAINTGELF
>TRBV7-9|.|.
ASSLGQGNGYT
>TRBV11-2|.|.
ASSYDQGTYEQY